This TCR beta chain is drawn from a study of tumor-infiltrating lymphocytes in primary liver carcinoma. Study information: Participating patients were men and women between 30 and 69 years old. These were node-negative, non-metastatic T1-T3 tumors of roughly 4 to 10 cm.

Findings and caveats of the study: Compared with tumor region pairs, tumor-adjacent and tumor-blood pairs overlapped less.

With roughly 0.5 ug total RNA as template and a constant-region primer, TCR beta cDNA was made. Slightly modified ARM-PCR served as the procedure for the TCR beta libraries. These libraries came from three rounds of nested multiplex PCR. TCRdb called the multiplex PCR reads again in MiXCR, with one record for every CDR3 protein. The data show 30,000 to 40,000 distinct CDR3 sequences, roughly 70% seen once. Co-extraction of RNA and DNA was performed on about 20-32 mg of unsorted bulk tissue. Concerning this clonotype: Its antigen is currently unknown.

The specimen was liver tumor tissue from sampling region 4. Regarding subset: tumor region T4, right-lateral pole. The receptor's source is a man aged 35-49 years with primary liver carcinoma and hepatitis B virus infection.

The CDR3 loop is CATLPVDGGVNIQYF. The CDR3, as DNA: TGTGCAACCCTCCCGGTCGACGGAGGAGTAAACATTCAGTACTTC. The V call is TRBV28, the J call TRBJ2-4; TRBD2 might be the D (5 bases). CDR1 is MDHEN and CDR2 is SYDVKM in the germline V gene. The CDR3 has 15 amino acids.